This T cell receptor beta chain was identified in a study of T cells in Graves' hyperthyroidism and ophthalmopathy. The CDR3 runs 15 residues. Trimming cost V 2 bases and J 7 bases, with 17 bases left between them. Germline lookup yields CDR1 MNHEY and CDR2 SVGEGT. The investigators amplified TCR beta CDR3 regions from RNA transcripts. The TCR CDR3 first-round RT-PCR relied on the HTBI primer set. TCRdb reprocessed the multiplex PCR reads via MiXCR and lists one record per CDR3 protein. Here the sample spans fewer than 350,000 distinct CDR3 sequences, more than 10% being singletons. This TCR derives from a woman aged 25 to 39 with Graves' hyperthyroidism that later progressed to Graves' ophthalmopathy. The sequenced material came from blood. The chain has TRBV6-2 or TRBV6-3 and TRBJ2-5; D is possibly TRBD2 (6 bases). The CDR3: CASSYGGSGSGTQYF. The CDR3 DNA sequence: TGTGCCAGCAGTTACGGCGGTAGCGGTTCAGGGACCCAGTACTTC.